This T cell receptor beta chain was sequenced during a study of cytomegalovirus exposure and HLA in healthy donors. Study context: The approximately 110 validation repertoires used a platform that matched the one used for the 666 first-cohort repertoires, as a later analysis reported.

The CDR3 loop spans 17 amino acids. CDR1 and CDR2 (germline): SGHDN, FVKESK. After removal of 4 bases from V and 10 bases from J, the junction contained 14 bases not matched to a gene. Clones were read by immunoSEQ multiplex PCR, and TCRdb kept only the in-frame ones, dropping some. This sample has about 180,000 clones, with roughly 89% found just once. The table lists this clone with a few counts. These donors were members of the roughly 110-subject validation cohort, a group separate from the approximately 670-subject first cohort. The J gene is TRBJ1-6, the V gene TRBV14, with TRBD1 identical over 9 bases. The receptor was isolated from a young woman in good health and CMV-seronegative. The sequencing sample was made of PBMCs. CDR3 coding DNA: TGTGCCAGCAGCCCGGGACAGGGATCGGGGAAATGGTCACCCCTCCACTTT. It yields the protein CASSPGQGSGKWSPLHF.